Listed below are T cell receptor beta chains from one sample, sequenced in a study of blood T cell repertoires in COVID-19. Profiling relied on immunoSEQ multiplex PCR, and the TCRdb table lists in-frame clones only, not all of them. The data hold around 330,000 clones, with 89% observed a single time. Sequencing was done on a sample of PBMCs or T cells enriched from blood (not recorded which). These receptors originate from a middle-aged woman who had recovered from COVID-19. CDR3s include the opening cysteine and the closing phenylalanine or tryptophan. Fields, in order: J gene, CDR3 length, clone size, D gene, V gene, CDR3 protein, CDR3 DNA. D genes are given only for firm matches. Some rows have no size entry. The others give once, few or many, or a class for an expanded clone.

TRBJ1-5 13 NA NA TRBV30 CAWSAGGAQPQHF TGTGCCTGGAGTGCCGGAGGGGCTCAGCCCCAGCATTTT
TRBJ1-1 14 NA NA TRBV7-3 CASSLGVANTEAFF TGTGCCAGCAGCTTGGGAGTTGCGAACACTGAAGCTTTCTTT
TRBJ1-1 16 NA NA TRBV27 CASSIAGTALGTEAFF TGTGCCAGCAGTATTGCGGGAACGGCCCTAGGGACTGAAGCTTTCTTT
TRBJ2-3 16 NA TRBD2 TRBV9 CASSFTGTSVADTQYF TGTGCCAGCAGCTTTACCGGGACTAGCGTCGCAGATACGCAGTATTTT
TRBJ1-2 20 NA TRBD1 TRBV4-3 CASSPSHGSTTGGAFYGYTF TGCGCCAGCAGCCCCTCCCACGGTTCCACTACAGGGGGCGCGTTCTATGGCTACACCTTC
TRBJ2-1 15 NA TRBD2 TRBV4-3 CASSQNSGGYNEQFF TGCGCCAGCAGCCAAAACAGCGGGGGTTACAATGAGCAGTTCTTC
TRBJ1-5 14 NA NA TRBV4-3 CASSQVQGSQPQHF TGCGCCAGCAGCCAAGTCCAGGGTAGTCAGCCCCAGCATTTT
TRBJ2-2 15 NA NA TRBV6-1 CASSESSRGTGELFF TGTGCCAGCAGTGAATCTAGTCGAGGCACCGGGGAGCTGTTTTTT
TRBJ2-1 15 NA NA TRBV6-2/TRBV6-3 CASSSAGLPRNEQFF TGTGCCAGCAGTTCCGCCGGGTTGCCAAGGAATGAGCAGTTCTTC
TRBJ2-7 13 NA TRBD1 TRBV24-1 CATSRQGGYEQYF TGTGCCACCAGTAGACAGGGTGGCTACGAGCAGTACTTC
TRBJ2-7 15 NA TRBD1 TRBV6-2/TRBV6-3 CASSSRRDSPYEQYF TGTGCCAGCAGTTCCCGCCGGGACAGCCCCTACGAGCAGTACTTC
TRBJ2-3 12 NA NA TRBV5-1 CASSYRSDTQYF TGCGCCAGCAGCTATAGATCAGATACGCAGTATTTT
TRBJ1-3 15 NA NA TRBV30 CAWSVLAGAGNTIYF TGTGCCTGGAGTGTACTCGCGGGGGCTGGAAACACCATATATTTT
TRBJ1-2 17 NA NA TRBV5-1 CASSLGRRIIFNYGYTF TGCGCCAGCAGCTTGGGGCGGAGAATCATCTTTAACTATGGCTACACCTTC
TRBJ1-2 12 NA NA TRBV11-1 CASSEGDYGYTF TGTGCCAGCAGCGAAGGGGACTATGGCTACACCTTC
TRBJ2-3 13 NA NA TRBV25-1 CASSSIATITQYF TGTGCCAGCAGTTCGATAGCGACAATTACGCAGTATTTT
TRBJ1-1 15 few NA TRBV21-1 CASSPRGGGDTEAFF TGTGCCAGCAGCCCAAGGGGGGGAGGCGACACTGAAGCTTTCTTT
TRBJ2-1 13 NA NA TRBV5-1 CASSSVPYNEQFF TGCGCCAGCTCTTCGGTTCCCTACAATGAGCAGTTCTTC
TRBJ1-3 15 many NA TRBV2 CASSERGFSGNTIYF TGTGCCAGCAGTGAAAGAGGGTTCTCTGGAAACACCATATATTTT
TRBJ1-1 12 NA NA TRBV29-1 CSVERGSTEAFF TGCAGCGTTGAGCGGGGGAGCACTGAAGCTTTCTTT
TRBJ1-1 15 NA TRBD1 TRBV7-9 CASSVTGDRNTEAFF TGTGCCAGCAGCGTTACAGGGGATAGGAACACTGAAGCTTTCTTT
TRBJ2-2 15 NA TRBD1 TRBV27 CASSRRDRGTGELFF TGTGCCAGCAGCCGAAGGGACAGGGGAACCGGGGAGCTGTTTTTT
TRBJ1-1 13 few NA TRBV19 CASSITANTEAFF TGTGCCAGTAGTATTACAGCGAACACTGAAGCTTTCTTT
TRBJ2-3 16 few NA TRBV24-1 CATSDPNRQNLDTQYF TGTGCCACCAGTGATCCTAACCGACAGAATCTAGATACGCAGTATTTT
TRBJ2-7 12 NA NA TRBV9 CASSEGQGKQYF TGTGCCAGCAGCGAGGGCCAGGGAAAGCAGTACTTC
TRBJ1-2 15 once NA TRBV7-2 CASSLGAQGGYGYTF TGTGCCAGCAGCTTAGGCGCTCAGGGTGGCTATGGCTACACCTTC
TRBJ1-1 15 NA NA TRBV7-9 CASSLAGATDTEAFF TGTGCCAGCAGCTTAGCGGGAGCAACGGACACTGAAGCTTTCTTT
TRBJ2-7 16 NA TRBD2 TRBV4-3 CASSQSFGGGSYEQYF TGCGCCAGCAGCCAGAGTTTTGGGGGGGGCTCCTACGAGCAGTACTTC
TRBJ1-1 15 NA TRBD1 TRBV28 CASSLTPTGDTEAFF TGTGCCAGCAGCTTAACCCCGACAGGGGACACTGAAGCTTTCTTT
TRBJ2-1 15 NA TRBD2 TRBV9 CASSVSSGGASEQFF TGTGCCAGCAGCGTGAGTAGCGGGGGGGCCAGTGAGCAGTTCTTC
TRBJ2-7 14 NA NA TRBV2 CASSDTGLSYEQYF TGTGCCAGCAGTGACACAGGTCTCTCCTACGAGCAGTACTTC